This T cell receptor beta chain was observed in a study of post-analysis software for immune sequencing data. Study-wide points: Comparison of patients with controls showed about 5 TRBV segments more frequent in patients, TRBV5-6, TRBV5-1 and TRBV20-1 among them.

Unique molecular identifiers had been added to the TCR beta cDNA libraries. TCRdb analysed the PCR reads with MiXCR anew, one entry per CDR3 protein. Here the sample spans a few hundred thousand distinct CDR3 sequences, around 34% being singletons. The germline gives CDR1 SGHAT, CDR2 FQNNGV. This CDR3 has 15 residues. V shed 0 bases, J shed 2 bases, and the junction held 4 bases outside the gene matches. On this clonotype: The antigen is undetermined.

This rearrangement joins TRBV11-2 to TRBJ2-7, with 7 positions matching TRBD1. Sequencing input: blood. This TCR derives from a girl under 18 with multiple sclerosis. This CDR3 is CASSLEGQPTYEQYF. Written as DNA, the CDR3 is TGTGCCAGCAGCTTAGAGGGACAGCCGACCTACGAGCAGTACTTC.